Detailed here is one TCR beta chain. The target antigen is unknown. Germline V gene lookup returns CDR1 MDHEN and CDR2 SYDVKM. V lost 6 bases and J 9 bases, leaving 23 bases between the germline ends. This CDR3 region has 15 residues. Lactation, pregnancy, other autoimmune disease or uncontrolled infection excluded patients. Diagnoses were made from clinical symptoms, serum measures (thyroxine and TRAb), thyroid ultrasound and orbital computed tomography. Extraction of PBMCs used more than 8.5 ml of fresh peripheral blood. This specimen comes from a study of T cells in Graves' hyperthyroidism and ophthalmopathy. The study, taken as a whole, reports: Ophthalmopathy stood apart from stable hyperthyroidism in a 13 V-J model.

RNA transcripts yielded amplified TCR beta CDR3 regions. TCR CDR3 underwent first-round RT-PCR with the HTBI primer set. TCRdb independently ran MiXCR on the multiplex PCR reads; one entry per CDR3 protein. This sample has some 50,000 distinct CDR3 sequences; less than 50% occur once, and the top ten carry about 8.9%. This receptor was taken from a woman in her fifties or sixties with Graves' ophthalmopathy. The specimen was blood. J is TRBJ1-2 and V is TRBV28; D might be TRBD1 (6 bases). The CDR3 loop is CASSRGADIGYSYTF. The CDR3 DNA reads TGTGCCAGCAGCAGGGGCGCGGATATAGGGTATAGCTACACCTTC.